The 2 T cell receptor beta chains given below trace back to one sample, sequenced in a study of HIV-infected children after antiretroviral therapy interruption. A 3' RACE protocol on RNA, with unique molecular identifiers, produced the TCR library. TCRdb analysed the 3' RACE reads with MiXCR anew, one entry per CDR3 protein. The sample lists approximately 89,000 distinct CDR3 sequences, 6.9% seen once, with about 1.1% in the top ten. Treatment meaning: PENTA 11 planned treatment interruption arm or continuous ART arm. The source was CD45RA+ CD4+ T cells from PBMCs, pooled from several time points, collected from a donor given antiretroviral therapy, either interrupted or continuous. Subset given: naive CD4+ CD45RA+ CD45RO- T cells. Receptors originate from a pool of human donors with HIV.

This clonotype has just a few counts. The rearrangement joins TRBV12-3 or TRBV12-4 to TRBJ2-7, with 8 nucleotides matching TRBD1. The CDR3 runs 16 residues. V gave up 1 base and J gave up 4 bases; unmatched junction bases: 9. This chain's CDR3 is CASSLGQGARGYEQYF. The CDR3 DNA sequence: TGTGCCAGCAGTTTAGGGCAGGGGGCTAGAGGGTACGAGCAGTACTTC.

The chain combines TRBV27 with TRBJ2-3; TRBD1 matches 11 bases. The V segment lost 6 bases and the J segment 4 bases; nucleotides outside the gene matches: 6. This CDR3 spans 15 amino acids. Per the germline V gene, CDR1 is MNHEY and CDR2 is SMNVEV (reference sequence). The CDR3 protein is CASSADRGRPDTQYF. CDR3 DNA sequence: TGTGCCAGCAGCGCGGACAGGGGGCGGCCAGATACGCAGTATTTT.